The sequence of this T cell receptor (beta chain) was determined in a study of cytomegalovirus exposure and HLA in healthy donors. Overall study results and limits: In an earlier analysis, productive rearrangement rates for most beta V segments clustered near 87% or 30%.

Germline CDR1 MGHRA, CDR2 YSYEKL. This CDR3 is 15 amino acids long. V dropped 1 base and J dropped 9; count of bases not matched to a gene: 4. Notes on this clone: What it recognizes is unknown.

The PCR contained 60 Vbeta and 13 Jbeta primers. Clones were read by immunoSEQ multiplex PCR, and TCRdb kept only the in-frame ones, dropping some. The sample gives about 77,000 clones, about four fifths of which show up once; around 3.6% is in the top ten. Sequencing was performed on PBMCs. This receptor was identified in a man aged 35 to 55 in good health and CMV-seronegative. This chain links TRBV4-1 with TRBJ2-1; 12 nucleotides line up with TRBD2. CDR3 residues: CASSQASGGAVEQFF. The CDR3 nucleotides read TGCGCCAGCAGCCAAGCTAGCGGGGGGGCCGTTGAGCAGTTCTTC.